These 27 T cell receptor beta chains were sequenced from one sample in a study of blood T cells in healthy people across ages. Together with a sample-barcoded 5' primer, a J-beta primer mix was included in a second PCR lasting roughly 6 to 12 cycles. Using its own MiXCR run on the 5' RACE reads, TCRdb lists one record per CDR3 protein. The data hold about 1.1 million distinct CDR3 sequences, with about two fifths observed a single time. The sequenced material came from blood. These receptors originate from a man in his late teens or twenties in good health.

The chain carries TRBV4-1 and TRBJ1-4; D is possibly TRBD1 (5 bases). The length of the CDR3 is 15 residues. V was pared by 3 bases and J by 7 bases, with 15 bases between. Germline loops: CDR1 MGHRA, CDR2 YSYEKL. The CDR3 spells CASSQGPSSGEKLFF. For the CDR3, the DNA is TGCGCCAGCAGCCAGGGGCCGTCTAGTGGTGAAAAACTGTTTTTT.

This clonotype was counted only a few times. The chain links TRBV10-3 to TRBJ2-5; 11 nucleotides align to TRBD2. Germline V gene lookup returns CDR1 ENHRY and CDR2 SYGVKD. The CDR3 is made up of 16 amino acids. J lost 11 bases, V lost 4 bases, and 15 bases had no gene match. The CDR3 reads CAISVKTSGAYNEQYF. The CDR3 coding sequence is TGTGCCATCAGTGTAAAGACTAGCGGGGCATACAATGAGCAGTACTTC.

The rearrangement joins TRBV4-3 to TRBJ2-3; D possibly corresponds to TRBD2 (5 bases). The V gene lost 0 bases and the J gene lost 0 bases, with 10 bases spanning the gap. The CDR3 covers 16 residues. Germline V gene lookup returns CDR1 LGHNA and CDR2 YSLEER. DNA for the CDR3: TGCGCCAGCAGCCAAGAGTACTGGACTAGCACAGATACGCAGTATTTT. It specifies CASSQEYWTSTDTQYF.

In nucleotides, the CDR3 is TGCAGTGCTACCAATCAGGGGGGTGCGGGCAATGAGCAGTTCTTC. This codes for CSATNQGGAGNEQFF. V is TRBV20-1 and J is TRBJ2-1, with D possibly being TRBD1 (7 bases). There are 15 residues in the CDR3. Trimming left V 4 bases short and J 6 bases short, with 19 bases between. In germline, CDR1 is DFQATT, CDR2 SNEGSKA (reference sequence).

This clonotype was seen only a few times. This rearrangement joins TRBV6-2 or TRBV6-3 to TRBJ1-2, with 7 bases fitting TRBD1. The ends lost 6 bases at V and 0 bases at J; junction bases unmatched: 10. The CDR3 consists of 16 residues. Germline V gives CDR1 MNHEY, CDR2 SVGEGT. Here the CDR3 reads CASRRGQLIANYGYTF. CDR3 sequence (DNA): TGTGCCAGCAGACGGGGACAGCTGATCGCTAACTATGGCTACACCTTC.

The table lists this clonotype with a few counts. The V and J genes are TRBV29-1 and TRBJ2-1; tentative D call: TRBD2 (5 bases). V was cut by 2 bases and J by 6 bases, with 20 bases left in between. The CDR3 loop spans 16 amino acids. Germline assignment: CDR1 SQVTM and CDR2 ANQGSEA. This CDR3 reads CSVEYVGRGLGNEQFF. CDR3 coding DNA: TGCAGCGTTGAATATGTTGGGAGAGGGTTGGGCAATGAGCAGTTCTTC.

This clonotype was seen a handful of times. The rearrangement uses TRBV20-1 and TRBJ2-5; D possibly matches TRBD1 or TRBD2 (5 bases each). Germline lookup yields CDR1 DFQATT and CDR2 SNEGSKA (reference sequence). Trimming shortened V by 5 bases and J by 0 bases, and 10 bases separated the two germline ends. The length of the CDR3 is 13 residues. CDR3: CSAQRGNQETQYF. CDR3 in DNA: TGCAGTGCTCAGAGGGGAAACCAAGAGACCCAGTACTTC.

This clonotype was counted only a few times. This sequence joins TRBV20-1 and TRBJ1-5, with 9 bases aligning to TRBD1. CDR1 is DFQATT and CDR2 is SNEGSKA in the germline V gene (reference sequence). The CDR3 has 15 residues. J lost 2 bases, V lost 4 bases, and 6 bases had no gene match. CDR3 coding DNA: TGCAGTGCTAACGGACAGGGGTCCGGCAATCAGCCCCAGCATTTT. The encoded protein is CSANGQGSGNQPQHF.

This clonotype was observed a few times. This chain connects TRBV20-1 to TRBJ2-7, with 8 bases that match TRBD1. The CDR3 has 13 amino acids. Losses at the gene ends were 3 bases for V and 4 bases for J; bases not matched to a gene: 5. The V gene's germline CDR1 is DFQATT and CDR2 SNEGSKA (reference sequence). The CDR3 DNA reads as TGCAGTGCTAGTAGGACAGGGAGTTACGAGCAGTACTTC. Protein product: CSASRTGSYEQYF.

As concerns this clonotype: A much larger clone sits a single nucleotide away, making a read error possible. This chain joins TRBV6-6 and TRBJ2-3, with 7 bases identical to TRBD2. This CDR3 has 15 amino acids. Germline V CDR1 and CDR2: MNHNY, SVGAGI (reference sequence). Written as DNA, the CDR3 is TGTACCAGCAGCCCTCGGGACTATTTGACAGATACGCAGTATTTT. Amino acids: CTSSPRDYLTDTQYF.

This clonotype was detected a few times. The chain couples TRBV20-1 to TRBJ2-3, with D unresolved. Trimming shortened V by 1 base and J by 1 base, and 9 bases separated the two germline ends. Germline V gene lookup returns CDR1 DFQATT and CDR2 SNEGSKA (reference sequence). The CDR3 runs 14 residues. In DNA, the CDR3 is TGCAGTGCTAGAGGGGGATACGGCACAGATACGCAGTATTTT. This gives the protein CSARGGYGTDTQYF.

Regarding this clonotype: One junction end disagrees with the germline gene, perhaps due to a read error. The rearrangement uses TRBV20-1 and TRBJ1-2; 8 nucleotides align to TRBD1. The CDR3 has 15 residues. Germline V CDR1 and CDR2: DFQATT, SNEGSKA (reference sequence). The CDR3 protein is CSAHTGQGLVYDYTF. CDR3 DNA sequence: TGCAGTGCCCATACCGGACAGGGACTCGTCTATGACTACACCTTC.

The count of this clonotype is one. V is TRBV4-1 and J is TRBJ1-5; D unresolved. V lost 1 base and J 4 bases, leaving 11 bases between the germline ends. Germline CDR1 and CDR2: MGHRA and YSYEKL. The CDR3 covers 15 residues. CDR3 loop: CASSQVGGMNQPQHF. CDR3 nucleotide sequence: TGCGCCAGCAGCCAAGTGGGCGGGATGAATCAGCCCCAGCATTTT.

The chain couples TRBV20-1 to TRBJ1-4; D remains unclear. This CDR3 spans 14 amino acids. The germline V and J ends were trimmed by 0 bases and 7 bases, with 12 bases remaining between them. Germline V gives CDR1 DFQATT, CDR2 SNEGSKA (reference sequence). In DNA, the CDR3 is TGCAGTGCTAGAGAGCCCGCTCTGGCTGAAAAACTGTTTTTT. This translates into CSAREPALAEKLFF.

This rearrangement joins TRBV11-2 to TRBJ2-1; D is perhaps TRBD2 (5 bases). TRBJ2-7 matches the DNA end more closely, so the J call is doubtful. This CDR3 is 18 amino acids long. Per germline, CDR1 SGHAT and CDR2 FQNNGV. CDR3 in amino acids: CASSSGFTSPLSVNEQYF. The CDR3 DNA reads as TGTGCCAGCAGCTCGGGGTTTACTTCTCCCCTTTCGGTGAATGAGCAGTACTTC.

The chain joins TRBV11-2 to TRBJ2-1; D is possibly TRBD2 (5 bases). CDR1 SGHAT and CDR2 FQNNGV come from the germline V gene. With 5 bases removed from V and 0 bases from J, the gap between germline ends came to 14 bases. The CDR3 covers 16 residues. The chain's CDR3 is CASSPYRGSSYNEQFF. The DNA for the CDR3 is TGTGCCAGCAGCCCCTACAGAGGGAGCTCCTACAATGAGCAGTTCTTC.

Only one count was recorded for this clonotype. The V call is TRBV7-9, the J call TRBJ1-2, with 8 bases that match TRBD1. V lost 5 bases to trimming and J lost 3 bases; unmatched junction nucleotides: 5. CDR1 is SEHNR, CDR2 FQNEAQ, per germline (reference sequence). The CDR3 has 14 amino acids. The CDR3 sequence is CASSPKGQDYGYTF. The CDR3 DNA reads TGTGCCAGCAGCCCAAAGGGACAGGACTATGGCTACACCTTC.

The chain combines TRBV12-3 or TRBV12-4 with TRBJ2-3; 7 nucleotides match TRBD1. V lost 6 bases, J lost 5 bases, and 8 bases stayed unmatched. The CDR3 consists of 14 residues. CDR3 coding DNA: TGTGCCAGCAGACCAGGGACAGTTGGAGATACGCAGTATTTT. Amino acids: CASRPGTVGDTQYF.

The CDR3 loop reads CASSEELQPQHF. CDR3 DNA sequence: TGTGCCAGCAGTGAAGAGCTGCAGCCCCAGCATTTT. The gene calls are TRBV2 and TRBJ1-5; D is undetermined. Per germline, CDR1 SNHLY and CDR2 FYNNEI. The CDR3 sequence is 12 residues long. V lost 1 base and J 7 bases, leaving 5 bases between the germline ends. Full variable domain (outside the CDR3, taken from reference TRBV2 and TRBJ1-5): EPEVTQTPSHQVTQMGQEVILRCVPISNHLYFYWYRQILGQKVEFLVSFYNNEISEKSEIFDDQFSVERPDGSNFTLKIRSTKLEDSAMYFCASSEELQPQHFGDGTRLSIL.

This rearrangement joins TRBV12-3 or TRBV12-4 to TRBJ1-5; no clear D gene. Trimming removed 6 bases from V and 1 base from J, with 16 bases in between. There are 16 residues in the CDR3. CDR3 DNA: TGTGCCAGCAGCTCCCTGGTAGGGCGAAGCAATCAGCCCCAGCATTTT. This translates into CASSSLVGRSNQPQHF.

V usage is TRBV20-1 and J usage is TRBJ2-1; 11 bases fit TRBD1. V lost 5 bases and J lost 4; bases outside the gene matches: 1. The CDR3 extends over 13 amino acids. CDR1 DFQATT and CDR2 SNEGSKA come from the germline V gene (reference sequence). In DNA form, the CDR3 reads TGCAGTGCTGGACAGGGGGCATACAATGAGCAGTTCTTC. As protein: CSAGQGAYNEQFF.

The chain carries TRBV20-1 and TRBJ2-3; no clear D. Germline values: CDR1 DFQATT, CDR2 SNEGSKA (reference sequence). The CDR3 is 12 residues long. The V end was cut by 1 base, the J end by 3 bases, with 5 bases between. The CDR3 DNA follows: TGCAGTGCTAGAGTCGAAACAGATACGCAGTATTTT. Translating it yields CSARVETDTQYF.

The rearrangement uses TRBV2 and TRBJ2-7; D perhaps matches TRBD1 (6 bases). Deletions cut 8 bases from V and 5 bases from J, with 10 bases between. Germline values: CDR1 SNHLY, CDR2 FYNNEI. The CDR3 is made up of 11 amino acids. The CDR3 DNA reads as TGTGCCAGCCCGAGGGGGAACGAGCAGTACTTC. Amino acid sequence: CASPRGNEQYF. Variable domain in full (rest from reference TRBV2 and TRBJ2-7): EPEVTQTPSHQVTQMGQEVILRCVPISNHLYFYWYRQILGQKVEFLVSFYNNEISEKSEIFDDQFSVERPDGSNFTLKIRSTKLEDSAMYFCASPRGNEQYFGPGTRLTVT.

The rearrangement uses TRBV29-1 and TRBJ1-1; D is uncertain. This CDR3 comprises 13 residues. The V and J ends lost 4 bases and 3 bases respectively, with 12 bases between them. Looked up from germline, CDR1 is SQVTM and CDR2 is ANQGSEA. The CDR3 sequence is CSVAVGSDTEAFF. The DNA for the CDR3 is TGCAGCGTTGCGGTAGGGAGCGACACTGAAGCTTTCTTT.

This clonotype was detected only a few times. This chain's CDR3 is CASSLEDTGELFF. CDR3 nucleotides: TGTGCCAGCAGCTTAGAGGACACCGGGGAGCTGTTTTTT. The rearrangement links TRBV11-2 to TRBJ2-2; D uncertain. Trimming shortened V by 0 bases and J by 3 bases, and 2 bases separated the two germline ends. Per the germline V gene, CDR1 is SGHAT and CDR2 is FQNNGV. CDR3 length equals 13 residues.

The sample holds one count of this clonotype. This sequence joins TRBV6-5 and TRBJ1-1; 7 bases align to TRBD1. The CDR3 is 15 residues long. After removal of 7 bases from V and 4 bases from J, the junction contained 12 bases not matched to a gene. Germline V gene data show CDR1 as MNHEY and CDR2 as SVGAGI. The CDR3 bases are TGTGCCAGCAAAAAAACAGGGGCGGGATTCACTGAAGCTTTCTTT. Amino acid sequence: CASKKTGAGFTEAFF.

This sequence joins TRBV20-1 and TRBJ2-3; TRBD2 matches 11 bases. The ends lost 5 bases at V and 2 bases at J; junction bases unmatched: 9. The germline CDR1 and CDR2 sequences are DFQATT and SNEGSKA (reference sequence). The CDR3 extends over 16 amino acids. CDR3 amino acids: CSASRLAGSDTDTQYF. The CDR3 bases are TGCAGTGCTTCGAGACTAGCGGGGTCCGACACAGATACGCAGTATTTT.